The 8 T cell receptor beta chains below all came from one sample that was sequenced in a study of T cell responses to AZD1222 COVID-19 vaccine. TCRdb's copy holds only in-frame clones and misses some; the assay was immunoSEQ multiplex PCR. The profile covers 140,000 to 150,000 clones, with 88% appearing a single time and 5% to 5.5% taken by the ten largest. This specimen was peripheral blood, taken 28 days after the second dose of the MenACWY control vaccine. Source of these receptors: an adult who received the MenACWY meningococcal vaccine as a control.

The rearrangement links TRBV10-3 to TRBJ1-6, with D uncertain. Trimming removed 0 bases from V and 7 bases from J, with 10 bases in between. The CDR3 totals 15 residues. CDR1 is ENHRY, CDR2 SYGVKD, per germline. CDR3 in amino acids: CAISESGPVNSPLHF. The CDR3 DNA sequence: TGTGCCATCAGTGAGTCAGGTCCGGTAAATTCACCCCTCCACTTT.

J is TRBJ1-1 and V is TRBV11-2; no clear D gene. This CDR3 region has 12 residues. Trimming took 3 bases from V and 3 from J, leaving 5 bases between them. CDR1 SGHAT and CDR2 FQNNGV come from the germline V gene. CDR3 sequence (DNA): TGTGCCAGCAGCTTCACTCACACTGAAGCTTTCTTT. Its translation: CASSFTHTEAFF.

The rearrangement joins TRBV5-5 to TRBJ2-1; no firm D call. The CDR3 runs 16 residues. Germline CDR1 reads SGHKS; CDR2 reads YYEKEE (reference sequence). The V gene lost 3 bases and the J gene lost 4 bases, with 17 bases spanning the gap. CDR3 DNA sequence: TGTGCCAGCAGCTCCCGCTTGGCTGAAACATACAATGAGCAGTTCTTC. It yields the protein CASSSRLAETYNEQFF.

This clone was seen only a few times. The chain is built from TRBV7-9 and TRBJ2-7, with D possibly being TRBD1 (6 bases). This CDR3 is 15 amino acids long. Trimming stripped 1 base from V and 5 bases from J, with 15 bases between. Germline lookup yields CDR1 SEHNR and CDR2 FQNEAQ (reference sequence). In DNA form, the CDR3 reads TGTGCCAGCAGCTTAGAGGGGTCAGGGGCGGACGAGCAGTACTTC. This gives the protein CASSLEGSGADEQYF.

The chain combines TRBV4-3 with TRBJ2-3; maybe TRBD2 (5 bases). This CDR3 has 14 residues. The ends were cut back, 4 bases at V and 10 bases at J, with 18 bases in the middle. Germline-derived CDR1 and CDR2 are LGHNA and YSLEER. The CDR3 sequence is CASSRQKRGKAQYF. DNA for the CDR3: TGCGCCAGCAGCCGCCAAAAGAGAGGGAAGGCGCAGTATTTT.

This chain connects TRBV18 to TRBJ1-5; a possible D gene is TRBD1 (6 bases). The germline CDR1 and CDR2 sequences are KGHSH and LQKENI. Trimming stripped 1 base from V and 4 bases from J, with 17 bases between. The CDR3 has 17 residues. DNA for the CDR3: TGTGCCAGCTCACCACAACAGGGAAGGGGCGAAAATCAGCCCCAGCATTTT. This gives the protein CASSPQQGRGENQPQHF.

This clone was recorded at least ten times. The rearrangement joins TRBV6-4 to TRBJ2-2; 7 bases fit TRBD2. The CDR3 runs to 15 residues. From germline, CDR1 is MRHNA and CDR2 SNTAGT. V lost 5 bases, J lost 0 bases, and 3 bases stayed unmatched. CDR3 residues: CASSPSGANTGELFF. As DNA, the CDR3 is TGTGCCAGCAGTCCTAGCGGAGCGAACACCGGGGAGCTGTTTTTT.

V and J are TRBV18 and TRBJ1-1, with D tentatively TRBD1 (5 bases). CDR3 length equals 15 residues. V lost 1 base and J 0 bases, leaving 9 bases between the germline ends. Germline V CDR1 and CDR2: KGHSH, LQKENI. This CDR3 reads CASSPLAGLNTEAFF. Here the CDR3 DNA reads TGTGCCAGCTCACCACTGGCAGGGCTGAACACTGAAGCTTTCTTT.